Presented here are 25 T cell receptor beta chains from one specimen sequenced in a study of Ad26.COV2.S vaccination and SARS-CoV-2 variants. Treatment reported: about 20 received Ad26.COV2.S at low or high dose, single or two shots; roughly 5 received placebo; per-sample allocation not given. At day 63 after the first vaccine or placebo injection, samples were drawn. Some clones are missing from TCRdb's copy, which holds only in-frame ones; the method was immunoSEQ multiplex PCR. The sample has some 340,000 clones, 86% seen once. The sequencing here drew on peripheral blood, taken in a trial of Ad26.COV2.S vaccine versus placebo. The receptor set was obtained from a person aged 18 to 65 who received the Ad26.COV2.S COVID-19 vaccine or a placebo.

This clone was detected only a few times. CDR3: CASSTTGSREYGYTF. CDR3 bases: TGTGCCAGCAGCACCACAGGGTCACGGGAATATGGCTACACCTTC. This sequence joins TRBV7-9 and TRBJ1-2; D is possibly TRBD1 (6 bases). The V and J ends lost 5 bases and 5 bases respectively, with 18 bases between them. This CDR3 is built from 15 residues. From germline, CDR1 is SEHNR and CDR2 FQNEAQ (reference sequence). Variable domain in full (rest from reference TRBV7-9 and TRBJ1-2): DTGVSQNPRHKITKRGQNVTFRCDPISEHNRLYWYRQTLGQGPEFLTYFQNEAQLEKSRLLSDRFSAERPKGSFSTLEIQRTEQGDSAMYLCASSTTGSREYGYTFGSGTRLTVV.

The CDR3 DNA is TGTGCCAGCAGCACGGGACTAGCGGGGTCCACAGATACGCAGTATTTT. Encoded protein: CASSTGLAGSTDTQYF. This chain uses TRBV7-9 with TRBJ2-3, with 13 bases fitting TRBD2. This CDR3 has 16 residues. The V and J ends lost 5 bases and 2 bases, in that order; junction bases with no gene match: 4. Germline loops: CDR1 SEHNR, CDR2 FQNEAQ (reference sequence).

The chain joins TRBV19 to TRBJ1-1, with unresolved D. Germline V CDR1 and CDR2: LNHDA, SQIVND (reference sequence). The V gene lost 6 bases and the J gene lost 0 bases, with 11 bases spanning the gap. This CDR3 contains 14 residues. The CDR3 coding sequence is TGTGCCAGTAGGGCAGGTAGAATGAACACTGAAGCTTTCTTT. Translation gives CASRAGRMNTEAFF.

This chain joins TRBV2 and TRBJ1-5; TRBD1 matches 8 bases. This CDR3 contains 15 residues. Germline CDR1 SNHLY, CDR2 FYNNEI. Trimming took 7 bases from V and 0 from J; bases not matched to a gene: 5. This CDR3 reads CASKGDRISNQPQHF. CDR3 in DNA: TGTGCCAGCAAGGGGGACAGGATTAGCAATCAGCCCCAGCATTTT.

This rearrangement joins TRBV3-1 (or the pseudogene TRBV3-2) to TRBJ1-1; 7 bases match TRBD1. Trimming at V came to 4 bases and at J to 0 bases, leaving 8 bases not matched to a gene. Germline CDR1 is LGHDT and CDR2 is YNNKEL (reference sequence). This CDR3 comprises 16 residues. The CDR3 DNA is TGTGCCAGCAGCCCAAGAGGGGGGACAGTGAACACTGAAGCTTTCTTT. Its protein product is CASSPRGGTVNTEAFF.

This chain connects TRBV11-2 to TRBJ1-2; D not resolved. The CDR3 contains 14 residues. The V gene lost 2 bases and the J gene lost 0 bases, with 7 bases spanning the gap. CDR1 is SGHAT and CDR2 is FQNNGV in the germline V gene. CDR3 DNA sequence: TGTGCCAGCAGCTTAATAGAGTCTAACTATGGCTACACCTTC. Translated, it gives CASSLIESNYGYTF.

The gene calls are TRBV10-1 and TRBJ2-7; 12 positions match TRBD2. Trimming cost V 4 bases and J 3 bases; bases outside gene matches: 10. Germline V gene sequence: CDR1 WNHNN, CDR2 SYGVQD (reference sequence). This CDR3 has 17 amino acids. CDR3 bases: TGCGCCAGCAGTGGACCTCCTAGCGGGGGGGGAAACTACGAGCAGTACTTC. Its protein is CASSGPPSGGGNYEQYF.

This sequence joins TRBV7-2 and TRBJ1-6; D uncertain. The V end lost 6 bases, the J end lost 0 bases, and 9 bases lay between the germline ends. The CDR3 is 15 residues long. CDR1 SGHTA and CDR2 FQGNSA come from the germline V gene. In DNA form, the CDR3 reads TGTGCCAGCAGTTCGCTAAGCTCCTATAATTCACCCCTCCACTTT. This translates into CASSSLSSYNSPLHF. Looking up the rest from reference TRBV7-2 and TRBJ1-6 gives the full variable domain: GAGVSQSPSNKVTEKGKDVELRCDPISGHTALYWYRQSLGQGLEFLIYFQGNSAPDKSGLPSDRFSAERTGGSVSTLTIQRTQQEDSAVYLCASSSLSSYNSPLHFGNGTRLTVT.

This clone was observed a few times. The chain uses TRBV5-4 and TRBJ1-3; 8 bases fit TRBD1. Germline values: CDR1 SGHNT, CDR2 YYREEE (reference sequence). The ends lost 4 bases at V and 3 bases at J; junction bases unmatched: 3. The CDR3 spans 14 residues. CDR3 nucleotides: TGTGCCAGCAGCCCAGGGGGCCGTGGAAACACCATATATTTT. Protein: CASSPGGRGNTIYF. Full variable domain (rest looked up from reference TRBV5-4 and TRBJ1-3): ETGVTQSPTHLIKTRGQQVTLRCSSQSGHNTVSWYQQALGQGPQFIFQYYREEENGRGNFPPRFSGLQFPNYSSELNVNALELDDSALYLCASSPGGRGNTIYFGEGSWLTVV.

The chain couples TRBV11-2 to TRBJ1-3, with 9 bases matching TRBD1. This CDR3 spans 17 amino acids. CDR1 and CDR2 (germline): SGHAT, FQNNGV. Trimming took 3 bases from V and 4 from J; bases not matched to a gene: 10. DNA of the CDR3: TGTGCCAGCAGCTTGACGGGACAGGGCCGGGGGGGAAACACCATATATTTT. Its protein is CASSLTGQGRGGNTIYF.

The rearrangement uses TRBV27 and TRBJ1-1; weak D call: TRBD1 (5 bases). The CDR3 length is 16 residues. The V end was cut by 2 bases, the J end by 7 bases, with 20 bases between. Germline CDR1 MNHEY, CDR2 SMNVEV (reference sequence). CDR3 coding DNA: TGTGCCAGCAGTTTAGCGACCAAATGGACACTTGGTGAAGCTTTCTTT. Its translation: CASSLATKWTLGEAFF.

This chain links TRBV5-1 with TRBJ1-1; D is unclear. V was clipped by 5 bases and J by 2 bases, with 13 bases between them. Germline CDR1 reads SGHRS; CDR2 reads YFSETQ. This CDR3 spans 14 amino acids. The CDR3 reads CASRRTSGNTEAFF. The CDR3 region has the DNA TGCGCCAGCAGAAGAACGTCGGGAAACACTGAAGCTTTCTTT.

The chain employs TRBV4-3 and TRBJ2-7; TRBD2 is a possible D gene (5 bases). The CDR3 spans 15 residues. Germline V gene data show CDR1 as LGHNA and CDR2 as YSLEER. V was shortened by 1 base and J by 2 bases, with 12 bases between the two germline ends. CDR3 nucleotide sequence: TGCGCCAGCAGCCAAGGGTCACACGGGGCCTACGAGCAGTACTTC. Translated, it gives CASSQGSHGAYEQYF.

V and J are TRBV19 and TRBJ1-1; D is undetermined. The germline CDR1 and CDR2 sequences are LNHDA and SQIVND (reference sequence). This CDR3 has 12 amino acids. Trimming cost V 3 bases and J 6 bases, with 8 bases left between them. CDR3 nucleotides: TGTGCCAGTAGTATTTCGGGTTCTGAAGCTTTCTTT. This encodes CASSISGSEAFF.

The chain uses TRBV6-5 and TRBJ1-3; D ambiguous. The CDR3 contains 14 residues. V dropped 0 bases and J dropped 3 bases, with 6 bases sitting between them. Germline V CDR1 and CDR2: MNHEY, SVGAGI. The CDR3, as DNA: TGTGCCAGCAGTTACTCCCCGGGTGGAAACACCATATATTTT. Protein: CASSYSPGGNTIYF.

The CDR3 DNA sequence: TGTGCCAGCAGTGTGGGACAGGTCAGTCACCCGGGGTCCCTCCACTTT. This gives the protein CASSVGQVSHPGSLHF. This sequence joins TRBV6-1 and TRBJ1-6; 8 bases match TRBD1. V was pared by 4 bases and J by 14 bases, with 16 bases of the junction left unmatched. Per germline, CDR1 MNHNS and CDR2 SASEGT. The CDR3 consists of 16 residues.

The chain combines TRBV10-3 with TRBJ1-3; D perhaps matches TRBD1 (5 bases). Trimming pared 8 bases from V and 1 base from J, leaving 9 bases between. The CDR3 has 13 residues. Germline V gene data show CDR1 as ENHRY and CDR2 as SYGVKD. The CDR3 loop reads CAIGGSSGNTIYF. DNA for the CDR3: TGTGCCATCGGGGGATCATCTGGAAACACCATATATTTT.

V gene TRBV5-4 combines with J gene TRBJ2-3, with TRBD2 identical over 11 bases. Germline CDR1 and CDR2: SGHNT and YYREEE (reference sequence). CDR3 size: 17 residues. J gave up 7 bases and V 4 bases, and 14 bases lay outside the gene matches. CDR3 sequence reads: CASSPPGLAGNKNTQYF. The CDR3 DNA is TGTGCCAGCAGCCCACCAGGACTAGCGGGCAACAAGAATACGCAGTATTTT.

The CDR3 sequence is CASTTLGREAFF. The CDR3 DNA reads as TGTGCCAGCACCACACTCGGGAGAGAAGCTTTCTTT. The rearrangement links TRBV6-5 to TRBJ1-1; D is unresolved. CDR1 is MNHEY, CDR2 SVGAGI, per germline. This CDR3 spans 12 amino acids. V lost 7 bases and J lost 8, with 14 bases in between.

This clone has just one count. The chain is built from TRBV18 and TRBJ1-5; 9 bases are shared with TRBD1. Germline CDR1 and CDR2: KGHSH and LQKENI. The CDR3 has 17 residues. V shed 3 bases, J shed 2 bases, and the junction held 8 bases outside the gene matches. The CDR3, as DNA: TGTGCCAGCTCACCTTCGGGGGGACAGGGTCGCAATCAGCCCCAGCATTTT. As protein: CASSPSGGQGRNQPQHF.

V usage is TRBV5-1 and J usage is TRBJ2-7; possibly TRBD2 for D (5 bases). Germline-derived CDR1 and CDR2 are SGHRS and YFSETQ. The ends were cut back, 0 bases at V and 3 bases at J, with 10 bases in the middle. This CDR3 contains 14 residues. The CDR3 reads CASSLGEGRYEQYF. In DNA form, the CDR3 reads TGCGCCAGCAGCTTGGGAGAGGGCCGCTACGAGCAGTACTTC.

CDR3 nucleotide sequence: TGCGCCAGCATGCTTGGAGTGGCCAGACGACCACAATCTAGCACAGATACGCAGTATTTT. Translating it yields CASMLGVARRPQSSTDTQYF. The J gene is TRBJ2-3, the V gene TRBV5-1, with D hard to call. Germline loops: CDR1 SGHRS, CDR2 YFSETQ. The CDR3 extends over 20 amino acids. V gave up 6 bases and J gave up 0 bases, with 29 bases separating them. Filled out from reference TRBV5-1 and TRBJ2-3, the complete variable domain reads KAGVTQTPRYLIKTRGQQVTLSCSPISGHRSVSWYQQTPGQGLQFLFEYFSETQRNKGNFPGRFSGRQFSNSRSEMNVSTLELGDSALYLCASMLGVARRPQSSTDTQYFGPGTRLTVL.

The rearrangement links TRBV12-5 to TRBJ1-1; perhaps TRBD1 as D (5 bases). V was shortened by 1 base and J by 0 bases, with 15 bases between the two germline ends. This CDR3 has 17 residues. Germline loops: CDR1 LGHNT, CDR2 FRNRAP. This CDR3 reads CASGLGQKAALNTEAFF. Here the CDR3 DNA reads TGTGCTAGTGGTTTGGGACAGAAAGCAGCATTGAACACTGAAGCTTTCTTT.

The chain recombines TRBV15 with TRBJ2-3, with D tentatively TRBD2 (5 bases). V lost 1 base, J lost 0 bases, and 8 bases lay in between. The germline V gene encodes CDR1 LNHNV and CDR2 YYDKDF (reference sequence). This CDR3 is built from 15 residues. CDR3 protein: CATSRARGSTDTQYF. The CDR3 DNA sequence: TGTGCCACCAGCAGAGCACGAGGGAGCACAGATACGCAGTATTTT.

The chain links TRBV11-2 to TRBJ1-6; no clear D gene. V lost 5 bases to trimming and J lost 9 bases, with 8 bases between them. The CDR3 has 12 amino acids. Germline values: CDR1 SGHAT, CDR2 FQNNGV. The CDR3 DNA reads TGTGCCAGCAGCGATACTGTTTCACCCCTCCACTTT. It is translated as CASSDTVSPLHF.